One and the same sample provided the 31 T cell receptor beta chains below, sequenced in a study of CD8+CD57+ T cells in acquired aplastic anemia. It was genomic DNA that served as the template for profiling TCR beta VDJ and CDR3. TCRdb passed the reads through MiXCR, listing each CDR3 protein once. The table has approximately 250,000 distinct CDR3 sequences, roughly 80% seen once; the top ten hold 40% to 50%. Sequencing involved patients with CD8+CD57+ cell expansion previously shown by flow cytometry. The sample comprised sorted CD4+, CD8+, or CD8+CD57+ T cells (not recorded which) from PBMCs. The receptor set was obtained from a human donor with aplastic anemia.

A word on this clonotype: The final CDR3 position lacks the conserved phenylalanine or tryptophan, pointing to a likely read error. Because the CDR3's place on the DNA is in doubt, the DNA is left out and the CDR3 is given as listed by TCRdb. The chain links TRBV7-8 to TRBJ2-2; the table names TRBD2, a call not compared with the DNA. The V gene's germline CDR1 is SGHVS and CDR2 FQNEAQ. Both ends counted, the CDR3 spans 12 residues. The CDR3 sequence: CASSLARGPDTL.

The chain links TRBV7-9 to TRBJ2-2; D is perhaps TRBD2 (5 bases). CDR3 length: 15 amino acids. Per germline, CDR1 SEHNR and CDR2 FQNEAQ (reference sequence). The V gene lost 6 bases and the J gene lost 0 bases, with 11 bases spanning the gap. The CDR3 DNA follows: TGTGCCAGCAGGGGTCGAGGGACGAACACCGGGGAGCTGTTTTTT. As protein: CASRGRGTNTGELFF.

With respect to this clonotype: The junction differs from germline at one of its ends, possibly a read error. The CDR3 DNA follows: TGTGCCAGCAGTGAAAGGGCGGGCAATCAAGCTTTCTTTTTT. Translating gives CASSERAGNQAFFF. The V and J genes are TRBV2 and TRBJ1-5, with D uncertain. Germline V CDR1 and CDR2: SNHLY, FYNNEI. This CDR3 contains 14 residues.

About this clonotype: The DNA is left out, because the CDR3 cannot be placed on it with certainty; the CDR3 is given as TCRdb lists it. The chain carries TRBV7-9 and TRBJ1-1; no check of the table's D call, TRBD1, against the DNA was made. The CDR3 length equals 17 residues, ends included. The germline gives CDR1 SEHNR, CDR2 FQNEAQ (reference sequence). The CDR3 reads CASSLVPGELVFGEAFF.

This clonotype was observed a single time. The chain links TRBV20-1 to TRBJ1-1; perhaps TRBD1 as D (6 bases). The V end was cut by 3 bases, the J end by 1 base, with 15 bases between. The germline V gene has CDR1 DFQATT and CDR2 SNEGSKA (reference sequence). The CDR3 extends over 15 amino acids. DNA for the CDR3: TGCAGTGCTAGTAGGGGGGGACGCCAGAACACTGAAGCTTTCTTT. Protein sequence: CSASRGGRQNTEAFF.

This clonotype was found a few times. The conserved closing phenylalanine or tryptophan is absent in this CDR3, likely reflecting a read error. Because the CDR3's place on the DNA is in doubt, the DNA is left out and the CDR3 is given as listed by TCRdb. The rearrangement links TRBV2 to TRBJ1-2; TRBD1, the table's D call, lacks a check against the DNA. The germline gives CDR1 SNHLY, CDR2 FYNNEI. The CDR3 is made up of 16 amino acids, end residues included. The CDR3 loop is CASSEEGGGAYEQYFG.

This clonotype was counted at least ten times. V is TRBV29-1 and J is TRBJ1-1; perhaps TRBD1 as D (5 bases). The V gene's germline CDR1 is SQVTM and CDR2 ANQGSEA. Trimming stripped 1 base from V and 0 bases from J, with 18 bases between. This CDR3 has 17 residues. This CDR3 is CSVEGGPGRAMNTEAFF. The CDR3 nucleotides are TGCAGCGTTGAAGGAGGGCCAGGGCGCGCCATGAACACTGAAGCTTTCTTT.

Concerning this clonotype: At one end, the junction sequence differs from germline, possibly due to a read error. The chain links TRBV7-9 to TRBJ2-5; 9 bases match TRBD2. Germline V gives CDR1 SEHNR, CDR2 FQNEAQ (reference sequence). The CDR3 extends over 14 amino acids. As DNA, the CDR3 is TGTGCCAGCAGCTTAGCGCCCGCGGGAGGGACCGAGCAGTTC. Protein product: CASSLAPAGGTEQF. The complete variable domain, with remaining parts taken from reference TRBV7-9 and TRBJ2-5, reads DTGVSQNPRHKITKRGQNVTFRCDPISEHNRLYWYRQTLGQGPEFLTYFQNEAQLEKSRLLSDRFSAERPKGSFSTLEIQRTEQGDSAMYLCASSLAPAGGTEQFGPGTRLLVL.

The gene calls are TRBV9 and TRBJ1-1; D not certain. The V end was cut by 4 bases, the J end by 9 bases, with 25 bases between. The germline V gene has CDR1 SGDLS and CDR2 YYNGEE. The CDR3 contains 16 residues. The CDR3 protein is CASSLWSSSGNTQAFF. CDR3 bases: TGTGCCAGCAGCCTCTGGAGCTCTTCAGGCAACACCCAAGCTTTCTTT.

V gene TRBV7-3 combines with J gene TRBJ2-7; unclear D gene. The germline gives CDR1 SGHTA, CDR2 FQGTGA. The V end was cut by 8 bases, the J end by 13 bases, with 27 bases between. The CDR3 consists of 14 residues. The CDR3 spells CASSRKANADEHYV. The CDR3, as DNA: TGTGCCAGCTCAAGAAAGGCCAACGCCGATGAACACTACGTC.

This chain connects TRBV7-2 to TRBJ2-3; maybe TRBD1 (6 bases). CDR1 SGHTA and CDR2 FQGNSA come from the germline V gene. Trimming left V 8 bases short and J 4 bases short, with 13 bases between. The CDR3 loop spans 13 amino acids. The CDR3, as DNA: TGTGCCAGCGGCTCCAGGGGCGCAGATACGCAGTATTTT. This gives the protein CASGSRGADTQYF.

The CDR3 loop reads CASSLPGSYRAIVYEQYV. DNA of the CDR3: TGTGCCAGCAGCTTACCGGGTAGCTACAGGGCCATCGTCTACGAGCAGTACGTC. V usage is TRBV7-9 and J usage is TRBJ2-7, with a tentative D call TRBD1 (6 bases). The germline gives CDR1 SEHNR, CDR2 FQNEAQ (reference sequence). V lost 2 bases and J lost 3, with 23 bases in between. The CDR3 length is 18 residues.

Note on this clonotype: At one boundary the junction diverges from the germline segment, which might be a read error. The chain recombines TRBV9 with TRBJ1-6; TRBD1 might be the D (5 bases). Germline lookup yields CDR1 SGDLS and CDR2 YYNGEE. The CDR3 consists of 14 residues. This CDR3 is CASSSGRDKPPFDF. The DNA of the CDR3 is TGTGCCAGCAGCTCAGGCAGGGATAAGCCACCTTTTGACTTT.

This clonotype was seen a few times. The chain has TRBV5-1 and TRBJ2-7; D gene ambiguous. Trimming shortened V by 8 bases and J by 2 bases, and 17 bases separated the two germline ends. The germline gives CDR1 SGHRS, CDR2 YFSETQ. The CDR3 contains 14 residues. CDR3 residues: CASPRTGRPYEQYF. The CDR3, as DNA: TGCGCCAGTCCCAGGACGGGCCGTCCCTACGAGCAGTACTTC.

Points on this clonotype: This CDR3 is missing its conserved last phenylalanine or tryptophan, likely due to a read error. The limits of the CDR3 on the DNA are not certain, so only TCRdb's listed CDR3 is given. The J gene is TRBJ2-3, the V gene TRBV7-3; the tabulated D call, TRBD1, remains unverified against the DNA. The CDR3 is 13 residues long, ends included. CDR1 and CDR2 from the germline V gene are SGHTA and FQGTGA. CDR3 sequence reads: CASSARDRGMDYG.

The chain recombines TRBV5-1 with TRBJ1-1; 8 bases map to TRBD1. The CDR3 consists of 13 residues. V shed 5 bases and J 4 bases; nucleotides not matched to a gene: 4. Per germline, CDR1 SGHRS and CDR2 YFSETQ. CDR3 residues: CASRQQGATEAFF. Here the CDR3 DNA reads TGCGCCAGCAGACAGCAGGGGGCCACTGAAGCTTTCTTT.

Regarding this clonotype: Its ends do not fully match the called genes, so a read error is possible. CDR3 DNA sequence: TGTGCCAGCACCCTAGCTAGGGTCCCCTCGTGCTTC. This codes for CASTLARVPSCF. This chain joins TRBV7-6 and TRBJ2-5; TRBD2 might be the D (5 bases). The CDR3 extends over 12 amino acids. Germline V lookup: CDR1 SGHVS, CDR2 FNYEAQ.

The CDR3 loop reads CASSIASGAYILQFF. The CDR3, as DNA: TGTGCCAGTAGTATAGCTAGCGGAGCCTACATTTTGCAGTTCTTC. The chain uses TRBV19 and TRBJ2-1, with 7 bases aligning to TRBD2. V trimming: 1 base; J trimming: 12 bases; junction bases outside the gene matches: 12. Germline assignment: CDR1 LNHDA and CDR2 SQIVND (reference sequence). The CDR3 spans 15 residues.

This clonotype showed up just a few times. The chain carries TRBV4-1 and TRBJ2-7, with TRBD2 as a possible D gene (5 bases). The length of the CDR3 is 16 residues. The germline CDR1 and CDR2 sequences are MGHRA and YSYEKL. Trimming cost V 1 base and J 7 bases, with 20 bases left between them. In DNA form, the CDR3 reads TGCGCCAGCAGCCAAGTTCACAACCCGGGGTACAATGAGCAGTACTTC. Its protein is CASSQVHNPGYNEQYF.

The V gene is TRBV11-2, the J gene TRBJ2-1; D could derive from TRBD1 or TRBD2 (6 bases each). The CDR3 consists of 16 residues. Trimming pared 6 bases from V and 8 bases from J, leaving 23 bases between. Germline-derived CDR1 and CDR2 are SGHAT and FQNNGV. The CDR3 spells CASREGGANGQDEQFF. CDR3 in DNA: TGTGCCAGCAGGGAGGGGGGCGCAAACGGTCAGGATGAGCAGTTCTTC. The complete variable domain, with remaining parts taken from reference TRBV11-2 and TRBJ2-1, reads EAGVAQSPRYKIIEKRQSVAFWCNPISGHATLYWYQQILGQGPKLLIQFQNNGVVDDSQLPKDRFSAERLKGVDSTLKIQPAKLEDSAVYLCASREGGANGQDEQFFGPGTRLTVL.

The CDR3: CASSLTGSYEASVTF. The CDR3 DNA sequence: TGTGCCAGCAGCTTAACGGGGAGCTACGAGGCTAGCGTCACCTTC. This sequence joins TRBV7-9 and TRBJ1-2, with D unresolved. Deletions cut 2 bases from V and 13 bases from J, with 23 bases between. CDR3 size: 15 residues. Germline CDR1 reads SEHNR; CDR2 reads FQNEAQ (reference sequence).

In the case of this clonotype: The CDR3 does not end in the conserved phenylalanine or tryptophan, so this is likely a read error. It is unclear where the CDR3 begins or ends on the DNA, so no DNA is shown, and the CDR3 is as TCRdb lists it. The chain's CDR3 is CASSLQQGQGSY. This chain connects TRBV7-9 to TRBJ2-1; TRBD1, the table's D call, lacks a check against the DNA. The length of the CDR3 is 12 amino acids, counting both ends. Per the germline V gene, CDR1 is SEHNR and CDR2 is FQNEAQ (reference sequence).

The V and J genes are TRBV2 and TRBJ1-5; tentative D call: TRBD1 (5 bases). Looked up from germline, CDR1 is SNHLY and CDR2 is FYNNEI. V lost 3 bases and J 5 bases, leaving 11 bases between the germline ends. The CDR3 covers 14 residues. CDR3 bases: TGTGCCAGCAGTGATGGGGGGAATTATCAGCCCCAGCATTTT. Translation: CASSDGGNYQPQHF. The complete variable domain, with remaining parts taken from reference TRBV2 and TRBJ1-5, reads EPEVTQTPSHQVTQMGQEVILRCVPISNHLYFYWYRQILGQKVEFLVSFYNNEISEKSEIFDDQFSVERPDGSNFTLKIRSTKLEDSAMYFCASSDGGNYQPQHFGDGTRLSIL.

The rearrangement links TRBV7-8 to TRBJ2-7; TRBD1 might be the D (5 bases). Germline values: CDR1 SGHVS, CDR2 FQNEAQ. The CDR3 length is 18 residues. V was shortened by 3 bases and J by 1 base, with 22 bases between the two germline ends. CDR3 protein: CASSFHPDATAHSYEQYV. DNA for the CDR3: TGTGCCAGCAGCTTTCATCCAGACGCGACAGCGCATTCCTACGAGCAGTACGTC.

V and J are TRBV19 and TRBJ2-3, with D unresolved. V lost 1 base and J lost 3, with 11 bases in between. The germline V gene has CDR1 LNHDA and CDR2 SQIVND (reference sequence). The CDR3 consists of 15 residues. CDR3: CASSIGLAATDTQYF. The CDR3 DNA reads as TGTGCCAGTAGTATAGGGTTGGCAGCGACAGATACGCAGTATTTT.

This sequence joins TRBV7-2 and TRBJ2-1, with 9 bases lining up with TRBD1. The length of the CDR3 is 15 residues. Per the germline V gene, CDR1 is SGHTA and CDR2 is FQGNSA. V shed 2 bases, J shed 13 bases, and the junction held 12 bases outside the gene matches. The CDR3 coding sequence is TGTGCCAGCAGCTTAACAGGGGGCGCCGACAATGGCCAGTTCTTC. Translating gives CASSLTGGADNGQFF.

To note about this clonotype: A junction boundary mismatches the germline segment, possibly from a read error. The chain uses TRBV7-9 and TRBJ2-3, with D possibly being TRBD1 (6 bases). Germline CDR1 SEHNR, CDR2 FQNEAQ (reference sequence). The CDR3 has 14 residues. The CDR3 loop is CASSPGAGAHTDTF. The DNA of the CDR3 is TGTGCCAGCAGCCCCGGGGCAGGGGCTCACACAGATACGTTT.

In the case of this clonotype: One junction end does not reproduce the germline sequence, and a read error may be involved. The genes are TRBV7-9 and TRBJ2-5; D is unresolved. The CDR3 runs to 14 residues. Germline lookup yields CDR1 SEHNR and CDR2 FQNEAQ (reference sequence). This CDR3 reads CASSFVIDTTNEKF. CDR3 DNA sequence: TGTGCCAGCAGCTTCGTGATCGACACAACTAATGAAAAATTC.

Note on this clonotype: Being one base from a much bigger clone, this may be a read error. J is TRBJ2-3 and V is TRBV9, with D unresolved. This CDR3 comprises 13 residues. Germline CDR1 is SGDLS and CDR2 is YYNGEE. CDR3 sequence reads: CASGVGSDTQHFF. The DNA of the CDR3 is TGTGCCAGCGGCGTAGGGTCAGATACGCAGCATTTTTTT.

J is TRBJ2-3 and V is TRBV20-1; possibly TRBD1 or TRBD2 for D (5 bases each). In germline, CDR1 is DFQATT, CDR2 SNEGSKA (reference sequence). With 6 bases removed from V and 1 base from J, the gap between germline ends came to 20 bases. The CDR3 spans 16 residues. The CDR3 DNA is TGCAGTGCAACCGGGACGGCGGAAATACGCACAGATACGCAGTATTTT. It specifies CSATGTAEIRTDTQYF.

The chain joins TRBV5-6 to TRBJ1-1; possibly TRBD1 for D (6 bases). The ends were cut back, 4 bases at V and 1 base at J, with 14 bases in the middle. The CDR3 covers 15 residues. Germline V gene sequence: CDR1 SGHDT, CDR2 YYEEEE. The chain's CDR3 is CASSVWGGANTEAFF. The CDR3 DNA reads TGTGCCAGCAGCGTGTGGGGGGGGGCGAACACTGAAGCTTTCTTT.